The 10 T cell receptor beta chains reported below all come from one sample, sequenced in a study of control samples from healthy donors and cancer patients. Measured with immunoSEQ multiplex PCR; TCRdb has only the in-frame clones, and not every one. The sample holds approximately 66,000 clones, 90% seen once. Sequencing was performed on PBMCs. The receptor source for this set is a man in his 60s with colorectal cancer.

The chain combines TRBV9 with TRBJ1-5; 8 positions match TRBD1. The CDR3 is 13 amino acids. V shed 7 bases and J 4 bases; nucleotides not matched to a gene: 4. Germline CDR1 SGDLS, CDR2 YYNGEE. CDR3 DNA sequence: TGTGCCAGCTCAACAGGGGGGAATCAGCCCCAGCATTTT. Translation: CASSTGGNQPQHF. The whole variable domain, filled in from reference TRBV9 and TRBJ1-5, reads DSGVTQTPKHLITATGQRVTLRCSPRSGDLSVYWYQQSLDQGLQFLIQYYNGEERAKGNILERFSAQQFPDLHSELNLSSLELGDSALYFCASSTGGNQPQHFGDGTRLSIL.

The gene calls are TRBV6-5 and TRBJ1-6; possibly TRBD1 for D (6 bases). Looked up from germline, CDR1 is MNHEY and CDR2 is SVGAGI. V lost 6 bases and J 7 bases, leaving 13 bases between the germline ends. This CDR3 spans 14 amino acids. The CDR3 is CASRVFGQNSPLHF. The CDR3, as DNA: TGTGCCAGCAGGGTTTTTGGACAGAATTCACCCCTCCACTTT.

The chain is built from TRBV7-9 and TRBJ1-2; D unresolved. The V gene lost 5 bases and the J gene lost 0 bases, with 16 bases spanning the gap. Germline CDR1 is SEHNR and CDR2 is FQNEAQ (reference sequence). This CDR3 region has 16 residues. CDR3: CASSPPRTDANYGYTF. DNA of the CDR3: TGTGCCAGCAGCCCACCCAGGACGGATGCTAACTATGGCTACACCTTC.

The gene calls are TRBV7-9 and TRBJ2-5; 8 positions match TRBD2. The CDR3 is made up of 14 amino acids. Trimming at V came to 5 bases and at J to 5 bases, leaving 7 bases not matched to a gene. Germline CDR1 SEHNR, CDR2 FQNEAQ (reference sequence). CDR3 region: CASSPSGGGETQYF. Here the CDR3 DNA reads TGTGCCAGCAGCCCAAGCGGGGGAGGGGAGACCCAGTACTTC. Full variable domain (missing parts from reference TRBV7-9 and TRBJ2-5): DTGVSQNPRHKITKRGQNVTFRCDPISEHNRLYWYRQTLGQGPEFLTYFQNEAQLEKSRLLSDRFSAERPKGSFSTLEIQRTEQGDSAMYLCASSPSGGGETQYFGPGTRLLVL.

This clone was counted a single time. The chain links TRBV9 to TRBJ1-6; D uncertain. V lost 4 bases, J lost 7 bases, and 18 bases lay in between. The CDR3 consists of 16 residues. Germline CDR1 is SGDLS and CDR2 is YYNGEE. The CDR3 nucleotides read TGTGCCAGCAGCCTAGAATCCACGAGACTAAATTCACCCCTCCACTTT. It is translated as CASSLESTRLNSPLHF.

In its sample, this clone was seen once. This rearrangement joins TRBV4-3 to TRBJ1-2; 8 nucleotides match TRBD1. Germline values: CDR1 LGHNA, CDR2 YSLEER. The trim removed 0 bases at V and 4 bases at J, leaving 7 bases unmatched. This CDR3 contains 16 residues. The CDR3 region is CASSQDRQGASYGYTF. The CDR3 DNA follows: TGCGCCAGCAGCCAAGACCGTCAGGGGGCCAGCTATGGCTACACCTTC.

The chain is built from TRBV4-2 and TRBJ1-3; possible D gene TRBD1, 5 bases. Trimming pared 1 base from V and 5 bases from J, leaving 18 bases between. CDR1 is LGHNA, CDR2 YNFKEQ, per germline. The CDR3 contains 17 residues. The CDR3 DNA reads TGTGCCAGCAGCCAAGCGACCACCGGGACTCGGAGAAACACCATATATTTT. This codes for CASSQATTGTRRNTIYF.

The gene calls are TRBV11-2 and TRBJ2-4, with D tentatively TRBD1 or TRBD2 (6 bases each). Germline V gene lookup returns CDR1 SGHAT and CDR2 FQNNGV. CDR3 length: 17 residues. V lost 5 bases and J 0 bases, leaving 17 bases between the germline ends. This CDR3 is CASSPNTGGLAKNIQYF. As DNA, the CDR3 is TGTGCCAGCAGCCCCAATACCGGGGGCTTAGCCAAAAACATTCAGTACTTC. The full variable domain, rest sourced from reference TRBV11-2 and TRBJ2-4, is EAGVAQSPRYKIIEKRQSVAFWCNPISGHATLYWYQQILGQGPKLLIQFQNNGVVDDSQLPKDRFSAERLKGVDSTLKIQPAKLEDSAVYLCASSPNTGGLAKNIQYFGAGTRLSVL.

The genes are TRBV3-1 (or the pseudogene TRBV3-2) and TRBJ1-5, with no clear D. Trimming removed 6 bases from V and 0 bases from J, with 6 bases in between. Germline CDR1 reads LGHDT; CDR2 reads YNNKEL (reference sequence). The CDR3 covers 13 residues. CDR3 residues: CASSTASNQPQHF. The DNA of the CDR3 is TGTGCCAGCAGTACAGCTAGCAATCAGCCCCAGCATTTT.

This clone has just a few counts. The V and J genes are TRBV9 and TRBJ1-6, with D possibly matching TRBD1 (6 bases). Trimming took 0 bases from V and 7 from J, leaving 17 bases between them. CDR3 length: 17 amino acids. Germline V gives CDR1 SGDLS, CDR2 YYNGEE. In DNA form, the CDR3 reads TGTGCCAGCAGCGTAGGAAGTAGGACAGTACGAAATTCACCCCTCCACTTT. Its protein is CASSVGSRTVRNSPLHF.